The T cell receptor (beta chain) under discussion was sequenced for a study of blood T cells in healthy people across ages. Points from the study as a whole: Whereas aged donors had fewer naive CD4+ cells, long-lived donors had more of them and higher diversity.

This clonotype came up a few times. What it binds is unknown. The authors ran a second PCR of about 6 to 12 cycles using a sample-barcoded 5' primer and a J-beta primer mix. TCRdb re-derived calls from the 5' RACE reads in MiXCR, one entry per CDR3 protein. The table has 1.5 million to 2 million distinct CDR3 sequences, over 25% seen once. The sequenced material came from blood. The TCR originated in a woman aged 25 to 39 in good health.

Here the CDR3 reads CASSQDRYRTGELFF. DNA for the CDR3: TGCGCCAGCAGCCAAGATCGCTATCGTACCGGGGAGCTGTTTTTT. The V and J genes are TRBV4-1 and TRBJ2-2; unclear D gene. Between the trimmed V and J ends, which lost 0 bases and 5 bases, there was a span of 10 bases. The CDR3 is made up of 15 amino acids. Germline V gives CDR1 MGHRA, CDR2 YSYEKL.